One sample yielded the 2 T cell receptor beta chains listed below, sequenced in a study of OX40 agonist ivuxolimab in advanced cancers. Clones were read by immunoSEQ multiplex PCR, and TCRdb kept only the in-frame ones, dropping some. The data contain about 53,000 clones, 75% to 90% of them seen just once; the ten biggest clones take up about a tenth. The input for sequencing was CD4+ or CD8+ T cells sorted from blood, taken in a trial of the OX40 agonist ivuxolimab. These receptors all come from an adult with an advanced solid tumor such as melanoma, head and neck, liver or kidney cancer.

The V gene is TRBV7-3, the J gene TRBJ2-1; D call uncertain. Germline loops: CDR1 SGHTA, CDR2 FQGTGA. The CDR3 contains 12 residues. V lost 4 bases to trimming and J lost 6 bases, with 7 bases between them. The CDR3: CASSSPPNEQFF. In nucleotides, the CDR3 is TGTGCCAGCAGCTCACCTCCCAATGAGCAGTTCTTC.

This clone showed up just once. The CDR3 spells CASNVGGLGGTYTEAFF. The CDR3 coding sequence is TGTGCCAGCAACGTGGGAGGACTCGGGGGGACGTACACTGAAGCTTTCTTT. The chain recombines TRBV5-6 with TRBJ1-1; maybe TRBD1 (5 bases). The CDR3 extends over 17 amino acids. Trimming pared 6 bases from V and 3 bases from J, leaving 24 bases between. In germline, CDR1 is SGHDT, CDR2 YYEEEE.